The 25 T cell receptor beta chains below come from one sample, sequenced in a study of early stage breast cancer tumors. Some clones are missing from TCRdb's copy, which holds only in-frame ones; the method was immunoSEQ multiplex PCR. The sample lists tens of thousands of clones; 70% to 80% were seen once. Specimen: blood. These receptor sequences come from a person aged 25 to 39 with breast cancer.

The DNA of the CDR3 is TGTGCCAGCAGCTTAGGGCAGGGATGGGGAAACAGCAATGAGCAGTTCTTC. Translated: CASSLGQGWGNSNEQFF. The genes are TRBV11-3 and TRBJ2-1, with a weak D call TRBD1 (5 bases). Trimming stripped 1 base from V and 6 bases from J, with 19 bases between. CDR3 length: 17 amino acids. Germline CDR1 is SGHNT and CDR2 is YENEEA.

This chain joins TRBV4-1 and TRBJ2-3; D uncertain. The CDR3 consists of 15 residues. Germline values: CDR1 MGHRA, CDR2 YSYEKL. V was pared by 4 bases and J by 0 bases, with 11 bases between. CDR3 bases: TGCGCCAGCAGCCCATTCCCGCTAAGCACAGATACGCAGTATTTT. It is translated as CASSPFPLSTDTQYF.

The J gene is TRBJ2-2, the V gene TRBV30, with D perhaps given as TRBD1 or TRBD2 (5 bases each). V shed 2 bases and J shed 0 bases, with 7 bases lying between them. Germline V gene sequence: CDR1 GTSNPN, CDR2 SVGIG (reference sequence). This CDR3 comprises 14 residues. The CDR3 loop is CAWSRGANTGELFF. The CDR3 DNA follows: TGTGCCTGGAGTAGAGGGGCGAACACCGGGGAGCTGTTTTTT.

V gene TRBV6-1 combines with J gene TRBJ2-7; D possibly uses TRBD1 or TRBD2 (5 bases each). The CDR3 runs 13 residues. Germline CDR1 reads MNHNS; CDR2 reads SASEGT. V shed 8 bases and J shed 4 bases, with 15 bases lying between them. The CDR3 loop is CASVSWDLYEQYF. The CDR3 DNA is TGTGCCAGCGTTAGTTGGGACCTATACGAGCAGTACTTC.

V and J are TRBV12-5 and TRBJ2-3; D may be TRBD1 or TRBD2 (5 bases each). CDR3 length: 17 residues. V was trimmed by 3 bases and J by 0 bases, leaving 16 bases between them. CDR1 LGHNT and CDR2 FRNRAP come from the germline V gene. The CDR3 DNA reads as TGTGCTAGTGGTTTTTTGTGGGACGGCACTAGCACAGATACGCAGTATTTT. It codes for CASGFLWDGTSTDTQYF.

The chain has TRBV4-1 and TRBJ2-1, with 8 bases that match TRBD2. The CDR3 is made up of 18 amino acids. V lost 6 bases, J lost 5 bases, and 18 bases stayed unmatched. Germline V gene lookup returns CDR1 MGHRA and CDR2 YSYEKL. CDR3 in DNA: TGCGCCAGCAGAAACCCCCTAGTAGACGGGAGGGTCAACAATGAGCAGTTCTTC. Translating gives CASRNPLVDGRVNNEQFF.

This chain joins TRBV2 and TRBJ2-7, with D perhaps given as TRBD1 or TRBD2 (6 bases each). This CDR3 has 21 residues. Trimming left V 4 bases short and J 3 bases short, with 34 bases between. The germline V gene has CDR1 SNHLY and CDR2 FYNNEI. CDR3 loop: CASSVAKQVDSKAGRLYEQYF. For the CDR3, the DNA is TGTGCCAGCAGTGTTGCCAAGCAGGTGGACAGTAAAGCGGGTCGACTCTACGAGCAGTACTTC.

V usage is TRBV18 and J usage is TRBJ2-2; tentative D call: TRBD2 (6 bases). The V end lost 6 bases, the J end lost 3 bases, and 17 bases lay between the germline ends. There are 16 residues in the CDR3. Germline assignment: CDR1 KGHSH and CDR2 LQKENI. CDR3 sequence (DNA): TGTGCCAGCTCTCGTTCGGGGGTCCCGGACACCGGGGAGCTGTTTTTT. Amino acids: CASSRSGVPDTGELFF.

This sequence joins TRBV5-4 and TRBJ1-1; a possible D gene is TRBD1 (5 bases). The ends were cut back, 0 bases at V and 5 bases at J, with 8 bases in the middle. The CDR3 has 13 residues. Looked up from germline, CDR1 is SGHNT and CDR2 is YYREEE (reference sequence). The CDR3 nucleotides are TGTGCCAGCAGCTTGGAAAGGGGAACTGAAGCTTTCTTT. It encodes CASSLERGTEAFF.

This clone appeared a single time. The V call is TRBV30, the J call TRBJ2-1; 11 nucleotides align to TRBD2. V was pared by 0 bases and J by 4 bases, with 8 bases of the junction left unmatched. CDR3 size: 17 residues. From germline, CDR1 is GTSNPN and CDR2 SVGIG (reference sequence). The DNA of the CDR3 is TGTGCCTGGAGTGTACTATTGACTAGCGGGGATTACAATGAGCAGTTCTTC. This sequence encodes CAWSVLLTSGDYNEQFF.

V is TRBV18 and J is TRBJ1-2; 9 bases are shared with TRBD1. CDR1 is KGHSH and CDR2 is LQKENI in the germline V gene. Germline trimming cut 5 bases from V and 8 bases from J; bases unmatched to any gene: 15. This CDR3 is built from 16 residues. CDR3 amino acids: CASSSLTGGPMRGYTF. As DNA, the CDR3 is TGTGCCAGCTCATCCCTGACAGGGGGGCCGATGAGGGGCTACACCTTC.

The CDR3 spells CSVEVARLGTDTQYF. The CDR3 coding sequence is TGCAGCGTTGAGGTAGCTCGACTGGGCACAGATACGCAGTATTTT. This chain joins TRBV29-1 and TRBJ2-3; the D is unclear. The CDR3 has 15 amino acids. From germline, CDR1 is SQVTM and CDR2 ANQGSEA. The germline V and J ends were trimmed by 3 bases and 1 base, with 14 bases remaining between them.

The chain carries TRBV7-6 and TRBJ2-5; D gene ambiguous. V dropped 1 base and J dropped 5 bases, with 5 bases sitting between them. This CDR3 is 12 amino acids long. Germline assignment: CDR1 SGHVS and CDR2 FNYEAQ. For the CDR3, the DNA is TGTGCCAGCAGCTTAGGTACGGAGACCCAGTACTTC. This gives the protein CASSLGTETQYF.

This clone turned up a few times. CDR3 in DNA: TGTGCCAGTAGTACCCTGGGGACAGTCGAAAATCAGCCCCAGCATTTT. This gives the protein CASSTLGTVENQPQHF. J is TRBJ1-5 and V is TRBV19; 7 bases are a match to TRBD1. This CDR3 spans 16 amino acids. Germline CDR1 reads LNHDA; CDR2 reads SQIVND (reference sequence). The ends lost 4 bases at V and 4 bases at J; junction bases unmatched: 10.

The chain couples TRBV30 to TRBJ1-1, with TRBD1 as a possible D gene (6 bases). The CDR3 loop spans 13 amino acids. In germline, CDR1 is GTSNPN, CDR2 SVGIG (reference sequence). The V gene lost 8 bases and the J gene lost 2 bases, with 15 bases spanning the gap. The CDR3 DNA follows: TGTGCCAGAACCGGACAGATTAACACTGAAGCTTTCTTT. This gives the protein CARTGQINTEAFF. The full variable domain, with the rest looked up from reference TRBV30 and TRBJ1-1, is SQTIHQWPATLVQPVGSPLSLECTVEGTSNPNLYWYRQAAGRGLQLLFYSVGIGQISSEVPQNLSASRPQDRQFILSSKKLLLSDSGFYLCARTGQINTEAFFGQGTRLTVV.

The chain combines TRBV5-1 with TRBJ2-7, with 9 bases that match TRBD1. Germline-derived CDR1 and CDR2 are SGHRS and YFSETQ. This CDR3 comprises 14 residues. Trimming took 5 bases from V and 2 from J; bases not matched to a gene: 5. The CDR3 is CASRGQGETYEQYF. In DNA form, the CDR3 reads TGCGCCAGCAGGGGACAGGGTGAAACCTACGAGCAGTACTTC. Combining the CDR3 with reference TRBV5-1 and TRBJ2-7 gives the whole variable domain KAGVTQTPRYLIKTRGQQVTLSCSPISGHRSVSWYQQTPGQGLQFLFEYFSETQRNKGNFPGRFSGRQFSNSRSEMNVSTLELGDSALYLCASRGQGETYEQYFGPGTRLTVT.

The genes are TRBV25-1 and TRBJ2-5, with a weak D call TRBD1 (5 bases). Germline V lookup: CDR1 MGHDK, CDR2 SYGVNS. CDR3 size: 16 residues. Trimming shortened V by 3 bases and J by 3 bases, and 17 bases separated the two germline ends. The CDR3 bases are TGTGCCAGCAGTGACACACAGGTCAACCTTAAAGAGACCCAGTACTTC. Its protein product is CASSDTQVNLKETQYF.

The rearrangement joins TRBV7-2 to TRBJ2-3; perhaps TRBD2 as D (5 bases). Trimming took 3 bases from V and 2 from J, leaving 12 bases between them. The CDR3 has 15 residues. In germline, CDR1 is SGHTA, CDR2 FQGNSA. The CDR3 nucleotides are TGTGCCAGCAGCTTGGACGGGAAAGCCACAGATACGCAGTATTTT. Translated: CASSLDGKATDTQYF. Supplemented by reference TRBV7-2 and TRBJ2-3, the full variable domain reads GAGVSQSPSNKVTEKGKDVELRCDPISGHTALYWYRQSLGQGLEFLIYFQGNSAPDKSGLPSDRFSAERTGGSVSTLTIQRTQQEDSAVYLCASSLDGKATDTQYFGPGTRLTVL.

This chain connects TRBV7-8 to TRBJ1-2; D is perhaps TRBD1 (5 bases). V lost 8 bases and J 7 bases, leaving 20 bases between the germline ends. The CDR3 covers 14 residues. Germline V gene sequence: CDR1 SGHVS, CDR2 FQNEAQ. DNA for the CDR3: TGTGCCAGCCGGCCGCAGGGAGGGTTGGGTGGCTACACCTTC. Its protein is CASRPQGGLGGYTF. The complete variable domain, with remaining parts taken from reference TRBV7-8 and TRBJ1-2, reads GAGVSQSPRYKVAKRGQDVALRCDPISGHVSLFWYQQALGQGPEFLTYFQNEAQLDKSGLPSDRFFAERPEGSVSTLKIQRTQQEDSAVYLCASRPQGGLGGYTFGSGTRLTVV.

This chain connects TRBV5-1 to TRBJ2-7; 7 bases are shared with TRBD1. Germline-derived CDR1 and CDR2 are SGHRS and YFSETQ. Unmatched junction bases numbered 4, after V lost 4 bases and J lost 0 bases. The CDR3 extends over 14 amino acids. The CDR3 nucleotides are TGCGCCAGCAGCCCCGACAGGGTCTCCTACGAGCAGTACTTC. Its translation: CASSPDRVSYEQYF.

This CDR3 reads CASSQDLGGYEQYF. CDR3 nucleotide sequence: TGCGCCAGCAGCCAAGATTTGGGGGGGTACGAGCAGTACTTC. The chain employs TRBV4-1 and TRBJ2-7; TRBD2 matches at 7 bases. CDR3 length: 14 amino acids. Looked up from germline, CDR1 is MGHRA and CDR2 is YSYEKL. The V segment lost 0 bases and the J segment 4 bases; nucleotides outside the gene matches: 3.

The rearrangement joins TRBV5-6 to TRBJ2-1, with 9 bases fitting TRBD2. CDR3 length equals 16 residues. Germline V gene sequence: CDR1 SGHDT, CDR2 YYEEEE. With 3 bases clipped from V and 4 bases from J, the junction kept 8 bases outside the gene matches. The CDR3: CASSSTTSGNYNEQFF. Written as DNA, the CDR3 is TGTGCCAGCAGCTCCACGACTAGCGGCAATTACAATGAGCAGTTCTTC.

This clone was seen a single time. The CDR3 coding sequence is TGTGCCAGCAGCCCTAGACTAGCGGAGAGTAACAATGAGCAGTTCTTC. Translated, it gives CASSPRLAESNNEQFF. The chain has TRBV7-2 and TRBJ2-1, with 9 bases matching TRBD2. The V gene's germline CDR1 is SGHTA and CDR2 FQGNSA. The trim removed 5 bases at V and 5 bases at J, leaving 10 bases unmatched. The CDR3 has 16 amino acids.

DNA for the CDR3: TGTGCCAGCAGCCAAGATGGACTAGCGCAAGAGACCCAGTACTTC. Translation: CASSQDGLAQETQYF. The chain links TRBV4-2 to TRBJ2-5, with TRBD2 matching over 9 bases. The V gene's germline CDR1 is LGHNA and CDR2 YNFKEQ. V was clipped by 0 bases and J by 2 bases; unmatched bases: 1. CDR3 length: 15 residues.

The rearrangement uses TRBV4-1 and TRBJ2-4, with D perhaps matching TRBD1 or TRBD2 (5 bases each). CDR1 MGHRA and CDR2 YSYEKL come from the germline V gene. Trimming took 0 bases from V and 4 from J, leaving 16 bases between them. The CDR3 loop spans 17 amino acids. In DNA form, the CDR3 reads TGCGCCAGCAGCCAAGACAAACCGGGACGTAGAAAAAACATTCAGTACTTC. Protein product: CASSQDKPGRRKNIQYF.